Included here is one T cell receptor beta chain sequence, with context. What it recognizes is unknown. This sample was included in a study of cytomegalovirus exposure and HLA in healthy donors. Whole-study results and caveats: About 87% or about 30% of the time was how often most TCR beta V segments were productive, according to an earlier analysis. Some public TCRs appeared in many individuals, while most sequences were rare. A later analysis appeared to link common viral pathogens to several of the most significant clusters.

Germline CDR1 LGHNA, CDR2 YSLEER. Trimming removed 5 bases from V and 4 bases from J, with 11 bases in between. The CDR3 extends over 14 amino acids. Vbeta (60) and Jbeta (13) primers were used in the PCR. The protocol was immunoSEQ multiplex PCR, while the TCRdb copy is restricted to in-frame clones and leaves out a portion. The table records approximately 160,000 clones, 77% of them present only once. Source material: PBMCs. The chain joins TRBV4-3 to TRBJ2-2; D possibly corresponds to TRBD1 (5 bases). This TCR was recovered from a woman aged 25 to 39 in good health and CMV-seropositive. The CDR3 DNA sequence: TGCGCCAGCAGCAGGGGAATTGCCACCGGGGAGCTGTTTTTT. Encoded protein: CASSRGIATGELFF.